This T cell receptor beta chain was identified in a study of blood T cell repertoires in COVID-19. About the study: Material from acute and convalescent COVID-19 was sourced from the United States, Italy and Spain. PBMCs, B-cell-depleted T cells, or T cells provided the cDNA or gDNA that made up the material.

Original processing notes: Reference gene primer amplification in the assay estimated nucleated cell counts. The assay was immunoSEQ multiplex PCR, and TCRdb's table has in-frame clones only and misses some. That table gives V, J and clone size, and the DNA gave D and trimming. The sample carries around 260,000 clones, about nine tenths recorded once. V lost 2 bases and J lost 2; bases outside the gene matches: 4. Germline V lookup: CDR1 SEHNR, CDR2 FQNEAQ (reference sequence). The CDR3 loop spans 15 amino acids. The chain combines TRBV7-9 with TRBJ2-7, with 9 bases identical to TRBD1. The sequenced sample consisted of peripheral blood. The sequence came from a woman aged 40-49 years who had recovered from COVID-19. The CDR3 DNA sequence: TGTGCCAGCAGCTTACCCCGGACAGGGGCCTACGAGCAGTACTTC. It encodes CASSLPRTGAYEQYF.